These 26 T cell receptor beta chains came from one sample sequenced in a study of response to subunit inactivated influenza vaccine. TCRdb independently ran MiXCR on the RT-PCR reads; one entry per CDR3 protein. The sample lists about 170,000 distinct CDR3 sequences; approximately 12% were seen once. These same data were also listed under a study on T cells expressing NK-cell markers. That study reports: In generating TCR beta cDNA, 5'RACE template switching with UMIs was used.

Sequencing was performed on CD8+ T cells sorted from PBMCs, taken 11 to 12 days after vaccination. These receptors were obtained from a man aged 50 to 60 who received an inactivated influenza vaccine.

The rearrangement uses TRBV20-1 and TRBJ2-1, with D possibly TRBD1 on 6 matching bases. Per the germline V gene, CDR1 is DFQATT and CDR2 is SNEGSKA (reference sequence). Trimming took 0 bases from V and 0 from J, leaving 9 bases between them. This CDR3 contains 15 residues. The CDR3 protein is CSARERGSSYNEQFF. The DNA of the CDR3 is TGCAGTGCTAGAGAAAGGGGGAGCTCCTACAATGAGCAGTTCTTC.

This clonotype was recorded many times. The gene calls are TRBV27 and TRBJ2-1; TRBD2 agrees at 7 bases. With 7 bases clipped from V and 0 bases from J, the junction kept 9 bases outside the gene matches. The CDR3 sequence is 16 residues long. Germline V CDR1 and CDR2: MNHEY, SMNVEV (reference sequence). The DNA for the CDR3 is TGTGCCAGCACCGTTTACGGCGGGAGCTCCTACAATGAGCAGTTCTTC. It specifies CASTVYGGSSYNEQFF.

CDR3 bases: TGTGCCAGTAGTACAGGGGAGTGGAAAGCTTTCTTT. It yields the protein CASSTGEWKAFF. The chain combines TRBV19 with TRBJ1-1, with D possibly matching TRBD1 (6 bases). V was cut by 4 bases and J by 9 bases, with 12 bases left in between. The CDR3 is made up of 12 amino acids. Germline CDR1 is LNHDA and CDR2 is SQIVND (reference sequence).

The CDR3 DNA reads as TGTGCCTTGGAGCCCCAGGGCTTGAATGAGCAGTTCTTC. It encodes CALEPQGLNEQFF. The chain employs TRBV30 and TRBJ2-1, with D maybe TRBD1 (5 bases). The germline gives CDR1 GTSNPN, CDR2 SVGIG (reference sequence). The CDR3 spans 13 residues. V was clipped by 7 bases and J by 7 bases, with 17 bases between them.

The V call is TRBV4-1, the J call TRBJ1-2; 8 nucleotides match TRBD1. The CDR3 runs to 16 residues. The germline gives CDR1 MGHRA, CDR2 YSYEKL. The V segment lost 0 bases and the J segment 4 bases; nucleotides outside the gene matches: 7. The CDR3 protein is CASSQESTGGPYGYTF. In nucleotides, the CDR3 is TGCGCCAGCAGCCAAGAATCCACAGGGGGGCCCTATGGCTACACCTTC.

This chain joins TRBV2 and TRBJ2-1; 7 positions match TRBD2. V shed 2 bases, J shed 0 bases, and the junction held 7 bases outside the gene matches. This CDR3 has 17 amino acids. Germline V lookup: CDR1 SNHLY, CDR2 FYNNEI. The CDR3 here is CASSEYQLASSYNEQFF. The CDR3 nucleotides are TGTGCCAGCAGTGAATACCAACTAGCGAGCTCCTACAATGAGCAGTTCTTC.

This clonotype showed up just a few times. V usage is TRBV28 and J usage is TRBJ2-1; a weak D match, TRBD1 (6 bases). This CDR3 contains 14 residues. The germline V gene encodes CDR1 MDHEN and CDR2 SYDVKM. Trimming left V 8 bases short and J 6 bases short, with 17 bases between. CDR3 nucleotide sequence: TGTGCCAGCCACCCGACAGGTTCCGGCAATGAGCAGTTCTTC. This codes for CASHPTGSGNEQFF. The variable domain in full, with the rest retrieved from reference TRBV28 and TRBJ2-1, is DVKVTQSSRYLVKRTGEKVFLECVQDMDHENMFWYRQDPGLGLRLIYFSYDVKMKEKGDIPEGYSVSREKKERFSLILESASTNQTSMYLCASHPTGSGNEQFFGPGTRLTVL.

This clonotype has a handful of counts. The chain recombines TRBV12-3 or TRBV12-4 with TRBJ2-5; 8 bases are a match to TRBD2. Germline trimming cut 6 bases from V and 4 bases from J; bases unmatched to any gene: 7. The CDR3 is 14 amino acids. CDR3 loop: CASSLSGSLETQYF. The CDR3 bases are TGTGCCAGCAGCCTCAGCGGGAGCCTAGAGACCCAGTACTTC.

The chain is built from TRBV12-3 or TRBV12-4 and TRBJ2-1, with 10 bases aligning to TRBD2. Trimming took 6 bases from V and 3 from J; bases not matched to a gene: 5. This CDR3 comprises 15 residues. In DNA, the CDR3 is TGTGCCAGCAGGGAAAGCGGGGGGGACTACAATGAGCAGTTCTTC. Amino acids: CASRESGGDYNEQFF.

This clonotype rates as medium-sized (0.01 to 0.1%). The chain combines TRBV28 with TRBJ2-1; possible D gene TRBD2, 5 bases. With 8 bases removed from V and 9 bases from J, the gap between germline ends came to 23 bases. This CDR3 spans 15 amino acids. Germline loops: CDR1 MDHEN, CDR2 SYDVKM. The DNA of the CDR3 is TGTGCCAGCCACGGGGTAAATCGTTTCGTTGGTGAGCAGTTCTTC. This sequence encodes CASHGVNRFVGEQFF. Variable domain in full (rest from reference TRBV28 and TRBJ2-1): DVKVTQSSRYLVKRTGEKVFLECVQDMDHENMFWYRQDPGLGLRLIYFSYDVKMKEKGDIPEGYSVSREKKERFSLILESASTNQTSMYLCASHGVNRFVGEQFFGPGTRLTVL.

This sequence joins TRBV3-1 and TRBJ1-4, with D tentatively TRBD1 (5 bases). Trimming removed 5 bases from V and 8 bases from J, with 18 bases in between. This CDR3 has 15 amino acids. CDR1 and CDR2 from the germline V gene are LGHDT and YNNKEL (reference sequence). Written as DNA, the CDR3 is TGTGCCAGCAGCAAGGGACTACCTCCCAACGAAAAACTGTTTTTT. It is translated as CASSKGLPPNEKLFF.

This chain joins TRBV9 and TRBJ2-7; D perhaps matches TRBD1 (6 bases). Trimming cost V 2 bases and J 0 bases, with 15 bases left between them. Germline loops: CDR1 SGDLS, CDR2 YYNGEE. The CDR3 spans 16 residues. CDR3 residues: CASSVSAGVGSYEQYF. CDR3 coding DNA: TGTGCCAGCAGCGTTTCAGCAGGGGTGGGCTCCTACGAGCAGTACTTC. The whole variable domain, remainder taken from reference TRBV9 and TRBJ2-7, is DSGVTQTPKHLITATGQRVTLRCSPRSGDLSVYWYQQSLDQGLQFLIQYYNGEERAKGNILERFSAQQFPDLHSELNLSSLELGDSALYFCASSVSAGVGSYEQYFGPGTRLTVT.

The chain couples TRBV18 to TRBJ2-5, with 13 positions matching TRBD2. The V gene end was trimmed by 3 bases and the J gene end by 3 bases; junction bases not matched to a gene: 10. CDR3 length: 18 amino acids. Per the germline V gene, CDR1 is KGHSH and CDR2 is LQKENI. This CDR3 is CASSPGTSGALVEETQYF. The CDR3 nucleotides are TGTGCCAGCTCACCCGGGACTAGCGGGGCCCTTGTTGAAGAGACCCAGTACTTC.

The gene calls are TRBV6-1 and TRBJ2-2; D remains ambiguous. Germline values: CDR1 MNHNS, CDR2 SASEGT. The V end lost 4 bases, the J end lost 1 base, and 7 bases lay between the germline ends. This CDR3 comprises 14 residues. DNA of the CDR3: TGTGCCAGCAGTGGTTTCCGGAACACCGGGGAGCTGTTTTTT. As protein: CASSGFRNTGELFF.

The rearrangement links TRBV20-1 to TRBJ2-2; the D gene is possibly TRBD2 (6 bases). Trimming pared 3 bases from V and 7 bases from J, leaving 9 bases between. The V gene's germline CDR1 is DFQATT and CDR2 SNEGSKA (reference sequence). CDR3 length: 12 residues. CDR3 sequence reads: CSASGGLGELFF. In DNA form, the CDR3 reads TGCAGTGCTAGCGGGGGACTCGGGGAGCTGTTTTTT.

In this sample, this clonotype turned up once. The DNA is omitted, as the CDR3 cannot be located on it reliably, and the CDR3 follows TCRdb's listing. The gene calls are TRBV7-9 and TRBJ2-7; TRBD1 reflects the table's D call only, with no check against the DNA. In germline, CDR1 is SEHNR, CDR2 FQNEAQ (reference sequence). The CDR3 is 15 amino acids long, termini counted. The CDR3 reads CASSSGQSSLCQQYF.

This clonotype has a handful of counts. The chain carries TRBV3-1 and TRBJ2-3, with D unresolved. The CDR3 consists of 15 residues. Germline-derived CDR1 and CDR2 are LGHDT and YNNKEL (reference sequence). V gave up 4 bases and J gave up 1 base, with 12 bases separating them. CDR3 in DNA: TGTGCCAGCAGCCCAGTTCCTTTCGGCACAGATACGCAGTATTTT. Amino acids: CASSPVPFGTDTQYF.

This chain links TRBV7-9 with TRBJ1-1; possible D gene TRBD1, 5 bases. CDR1 is SEHNR and CDR2 is FQNEAQ in the germline V gene (reference sequence). V lost 5 bases to trimming and J lost 4 bases, with 20 bases between them. The CDR3 totals 16 residues. CDR3 nucleotide sequence: TGTGCCAGCAGCCAAGAGAAGACAGAGATAGCCACTGAAGCTTTCTTT. Protein sequence: CASSQEKTEIATEAFF.

This clonotype has at least ten counts. V gene TRBV12-3 or TRBV12-4 combines with J gene TRBJ2-1; 7 bases line up with TRBD2. The V segment lost 5 bases and the J segment 0 bases; nucleotides outside the gene matches: 1. The CDR3 contains 14 residues. CDR3 protein: CASSREVSYNEQFF. The CDR3 nucleotides read TGTGCCAGCAGTCGGGAGGTCTCCTACAATGAGCAGTTCTTC.

This chain joins TRBV7-9 and TRBJ2-1, with D possibly being TRBD1 (6 bases). Trimming took off 1 base at V and 10 bases at J, with 17 bases between the two ends. The CDR3 runs to 15 residues. CDR1 is SEHNR, CDR2 FQNEAQ, per germline (reference sequence). The CDR3, as DNA: TGTGCCAGCAGCTTAGGAATAGGGACAAGGGCGGAGCAGTTCTTC. Protein product: CASSLGIGTRAEQFF.

CDR3 protein: CATSSWTDNTGELFF. CDR3 nucleotides: TGTGCCACCAGCAGCTGGACTGACAACACCGGGGAGCTGTTTTTT. The chain links TRBV15 to TRBJ2-2; the D gene is possibly TRBD2 (5 bases). The CDR3 is 15 residues long. Germline values: CDR1 LNHNV, CDR2 YYDKDF (reference sequence). The ends were cut back, 3 bases at V and 2 bases at J, with 10 bases in the middle.

This sequence joins TRBV5-4 and TRBJ2-3, with TRBD2 matching over 15 bases. Losses at the gene ends were 5 bases for V and 5 bases for J; bases not matched to a gene: 6. This CDR3 comprises 16 residues. The germline V gene has CDR1 SGHNT and CDR2 YYREEE (reference sequence). The CDR3 loop reads CASSWTSGGAGDTQYF. Here the CDR3 DNA reads TGTGCCAGCAGTTGGACTAGCGGGGGGGCTGGAGATACGCAGTATTTT.

The CDR3 is CASSWTDNYGYTF. The DNA for the CDR3 is TGTGCCAGCAGTTGGACCGATAACTATGGCTACACCTTC. This chain connects TRBV28 to TRBJ1-2; D unclear. V gave up 4 bases and J gave up 1 base, with 7 bases separating them. The CDR3 is 13 amino acids. CDR1 and CDR2 (germline): MDHEN, SYDVKM.

This clonotype came up a few times. CDR3: CASSSGTGGAEYGYTF. The CDR3 nucleotides are TGTGCCAGCAGCTCCGGGACAGGGGGCGCGGAGTATGGCTACACCTTC. The chain uses TRBV7-2 and TRBJ1-2; 12 bases are shared with TRBD1. The CDR3 sequence is 16 residues long. The germline V gene encodes CDR1 SGHTA and CDR2 FQGNSA. The ends lost 4 bases at V and 5 bases at J; junction bases unmatched: 8. The full variable domain, with the rest looked up from reference TRBV7-2 and TRBJ1-2, is GAGVSQSPSNKVTEKGKDVELRCDPISGHTALYWYRQSLGQGLEFLIYFQGNSAPDKSGLPSDRFSAERTGGSVSTLTIQRTQQEDSAVYLCASSSGTGGAEYGYTFGSGTRLTVV.

This clonotype was found a few times. This chain uses TRBV7-9 with TRBJ2-3; D perhaps matches TRBD2 (5 bases). Between the trimmed V and J ends, which lost 7 bases and 5 bases, there was a span of 22 bases. Germline-derived CDR1 and CDR2 are SEHNR and FQNEAQ (reference sequence). The CDR3 runs to 16 residues. The CDR3 sequence is CASTTLKTRSGDTQYF. The CDR3 DNA follows: TGTGCCAGCACCACCCTCAAAACGAGGAGCGGAGATACGCAGTATTTT.

The genes are TRBV5-1 and TRBJ2-7; D gene unclear. Between the trimmed V and J ends, which lost 0 bases and 5 bases, there was a span of 18 bases. The CDR3 has 16 amino acids. Germline V lookup: CDR1 SGHRS, CDR2 YFSETQ. The CDR3 loop is CASSLDGTPFSDEQYF. CDR3 coding DNA: TGCGCCAGCAGCTTGGATGGAACACCGTTCTCTGACGAGCAGTACTTC.